Given below is one TCR beta chain in context. What it binds is not known. The CDR3 has 14 amino acids. Germline V lookup: CDR1 GTSNPN, CDR2 SVGIG (reference sequence). V dropped 7 bases and J dropped 5 bases, with 17 bases sitting between them. A multiplex PCR was run with 60 Vbeta primers and 13 Jbeta primers. Using immunoSEQ multiplex PCR, the repertoire was profiled, and TCRdb retains in-frame clones only, with some absent. The table shows under 200,000 clones, with about 75% occurring only once. The source of the sample is a study of cytomegalovirus exposure and HLA in healthy donors. Study-level findings and limits: Accurate prediction of HLA-A and HLA-B alleles (for most subjects) was reportedly achieved from TCR beta sequences. Reports indicated that the classifier achieved high specificity and sensitivity in diagnosing cytomegalovirus status. A previous analysis found most TCR beta V segments productive roughly 87% or roughly 30% of the time. Roughly uniform depth of sequencing across donors was assumed in presence/absence analyses.

The sample consisted of PBMCs. The receptor's source is a male donor in good health and CMV-seropositive. This sequence joins TRBV30 and TRBJ2-2; D is possibly TRBD1 (6 bases). CDR3 amino acids: CAFLPGRGTGELFF. The CDR3 DNA follows: TGTGCCTTCTTACCGGGAAGGGGGACCGGGGAGCTGTTTTTT.